The 8 T cell receptor beta chains below were found in one sample sequenced in a study of shared clonotypes between healthy human individuals (dated by TCRdb to 2020 to 2021). The library came from the immunoSEQ multiplex PCR assay. This is the immuneACCESS table as TCRdb keeps it, with only in-frame sequences that have V and J called. A part of the clones is gone; compared with another copy, unresolved V genes explain less than half, and the rest is unexplained. In this sample the table shows 2 million to 2.5 million clones, more than 80% of which occur a single time. 0.35% to 0.45% of the sample lies in the top ten. Sequencing was performed on naive CD4+ T cells from PBMCs. The sample's cell subset or site, from its label and the paper: CD45RA+ positively selected. The source of these receptors is a man between 18 and 35 years old in good health. Some clones in this sample may be carry-over from other donors' samples.

The chain carries TRBV7-9 and TRBJ1-1, with D perhaps matching TRBD1 (6 bases). Trimming removed 5 bases from V and 5 bases from J, with 27 bases in between. The CDR3 spans 18 residues. CDR1 and CDR2 from the germline V gene are SEHNR and FQNEAQ (reference sequence). The CDR3 DNA reads as TGTGCCAGCAGCCCCCTTCGTGGGGGGGCGTCGTCGTCGACTGAAGCTTTCTTT. Translated, it gives CASSPLRGGASSSTEAFF.

The CDR3 bases are TGTGCCAGCAGCGTAATACCCGGGACAGGGTGGACCGGGGAGCTGTTTTTT. Protein: CASSVIPGTGWTGELFF. The chain employs TRBV9 and TRBJ2-2, with 9 bases identical to TRBD1. This CDR3 contains 17 residues. The germline V gene has CDR1 SGDLS and CDR2 YYNGEE. The trim removed 1 base at V and 5 bases at J, leaving 9 bases unmatched.

The CDR3 is CASSPVPNTGELFF. For the CDR3, the DNA is TGTGCCAGCAGTCCGGTCCCTAACACCGGGGAGCTGTTTTTT. The V call is TRBV2, the J call TRBJ2-2, with unresolved D. The CDR3 is 14 amino acids. With 5 bases removed from V and 2 bases from J, the gap between germline ends came to 9 bases. Germline V gene sequence: CDR1 SNHLY, CDR2 FYNNEI.

This chain connects TRBV28 to TRBJ2-3, with 10 bases lining up with TRBD2. This CDR3 has 18 amino acids. V lost 5 bases to trimming and J lost 3 bases; unmatched junction nucleotides: 14. Germline loops: CDR1 MDHEN, CDR2 SYDVKM. The CDR3 reads CASSMRYPGLAFTDTQYF. The CDR3 DNA follows: TGTGCCAGCAGTATGAGGTACCCGGGACTAGCGTTTACAGATACGCAGTATTTT.

This clone was detected once. The chain couples TRBV19 to TRBJ2-1; 12 bases are shared with TRBD2. Germline values: CDR1 LNHDA, CDR2 SQIVND (reference sequence). The CDR3 is made up of 15 amino acids. Trimming removed 6 bases from V and 6 bases from J; junction bases left unmatched: 6. The DNA for the CDR3 is TGTGCCAGTAGCCCTAGCGGGAGGGCTTCCAATGAGCAGTTCTTC. Amino acid sequence: CASSPSGRASNEQFF.

This chain connects TRBV7-6 to TRBJ2-5; D gene unclear. Germline loops: CDR1 SGHVS, CDR2 FNYEAQ. Trimming took off 1 base at V and 5 bases at J, with 5 bases between the two ends. This CDR3 contains 12 residues. This CDR3 reads CASSLGPETQYF. The CDR3 nucleotides read TGTGCCAGCAGCTTAGGACCCGAGACCCAGTACTTC.

This clone has only one observation. This sample includes further DNA sequences coding for the same CDR3. The chain uses TRBV7-3 and TRBJ2-3; the match to TRBD1 covers 7 bases. In germline, CDR1 is SGHTA, CDR2 FQGTGA. The CDR3 contains 13 residues. The V and J ends lost 5 bases and 6 bases, in that order; junction bases with no gene match: 5. As DNA, the CDR3 is TGTGCCAGCAGCCTCGGGACAGCCGATACGCAGTATTTT. Translating gives CASSLGTADTQYF.

J is TRBJ2-7 and V is TRBV9; D is perhaps TRBD1 (6 bases). Germline-derived CDR1 and CDR2 are SGDLS and YYNGEE. This CDR3 region has 14 residues. Trimming stripped 3 bases from V and 3 bases from J, with 13 bases between. The chain's CDR3 is CASSGGQGYYEQYF. The DNA of the CDR3 is TGTGCCAGCAGCGGGGGACAAGGTTACTACGAGCAGTACTTC.